A single sample gave rise to the 29 T cell receptor beta chains below, sequenced in a study of T cell repertoires in cytomegalovirus infection. TCRdb used MiXCR to reprocess the reads, holding one entry per CDR3 protein. This sample has approximately 750,000 distinct CDR3 sequences; approximately 34% occur once, and the top ten carry 2.5% to 3.5%. Sample: PBMCs. Source of these receptors: a human donor in good health (CMV status not recorded). Some clones in this sample may be carry-over from other donors' samples.

This clonotype was detected only a few times. The chain links TRBV20-1 to TRBJ2-5; 13 bases match TRBD2. CDR1 DFQATT and CDR2 SNEGSKA come from the germline V gene (reference sequence). The junction had 11 bases not matched to a gene; V was cut back by 0 bases and J by 4 bases. The CDR3 extends over 18 amino acids. In DNA form, the CDR3 reads TGCAGTGCTAGAGATATCCGGACTAGCGGGAGTAGGGTAGAGACCCAGTACTTC. Protein sequence: CSARDIRTSGSRVETQYF.

This clonotype occurred a few times. The gene calls are TRBV12-3 or TRBV12-4 and TRBJ2-2, with D hard to call. The CDR3 runs 14 residues. Trimming left V 2 bases short and J 4 bases short, with 8 bases between. The CDR3, as DNA: TGTGCCAGCAGTTTATCTGCCAGCACCGGGGAGCTGTTTTTT. Protein sequence: CASSLSASTGELFF.

This rearrangement joins TRBV12-3 or TRBV12-4 to TRBJ2-7; D gene unclear. V was trimmed by 3 bases and J by 9 bases, leaving 12 bases between them. This CDR3 spans 12 amino acids. This CDR3 is CASSFRATTQYF. CDR3 nucleotides: TGTGCCAGCAGTTTTAGGGCTACCACGCAGTACTTC.

The rearrangement joins TRBV5-6 to TRBJ1-6; 8 bases match TRBD1. This CDR3 is built from 16 residues. Germline V lookup: CDR1 SGHDT, CDR2 YYEEEE. J gave up 3 bases and V 2 bases, and 4 bases lay outside the gene matches. The DNA of the CDR3 is TGTGCCAGCAGCTTCGCAGGGGGCGACTATAATTCACCCCTCCACTTT. The encoded protein is CASSFAGGDYNSPLHF. The variable domain in full, completed from reference TRBV5-6 and TRBJ1-6, reads DAGVTQSPTHLIKTRGQQVTLRCSPKSGHDTVSWYQQALGQGPQFIFQYYEEEERQRGNFPDRFSGHQFPNYSSELNVNALLLGDSALYLCASSFAGGDYNSPLHFGNGTRLTVT.

This clonotype was detected a few times. This rearrangement joins TRBV29-1 to TRBJ1-4, with D possibly matching TRBD1 (5 bases). This CDR3 has 13 residues. Germline lookup yields CDR1 SQVTM and CDR2 ANQGSEA. Deletions cut 6 bases from V and 4 bases from J, with 12 bases between. The chain's CDR3 is CSVARGINEKLFF. As DNA, the CDR3 is TGCAGCGTGGCCCGGGGGATTAATGAAAAACTGTTTTTT. The whole variable domain, remainder taken from reference TRBV29-1 and TRBJ1-4, is SAVISQKPSRDICQRGTSLTIQCQVDSQVTMMFWYRQQPGQSLTLIATANQGSEATYESGFVIDKFPISRPNLTFSTLTVSNMSPEDSSIYLCSVARGINEKLFFGSGTQLSVL.

The rearrangement uses TRBV27 and TRBJ2-1, with D maybe TRBD1 (6 bases). Germline loops: CDR1 MNHEY, CDR2 SMNVEV (reference sequence). There are 13 residues in the CDR3. V was shortened by 5 bases and J by 12 bases, with 17 bases between the two germline ends. CDR3 in amino acids: CASSPTFRGPQFF. DNA for the CDR3: TGTGCCAGCAGTCCCACCTTCAGGGGCCCGCAGTTCTTC.

This clonotype was seen more than once but under ten times. This chain joins TRBV11-2 and TRBJ2-7; D gene uncertain. Germline CDR1 SGHAT, CDR2 FQNNGV. V shed 1 base and J shed 7 bases, with 11 bases lying between them. CDR3 size: 13 residues. The CDR3 bases are TGTGCCAGCAGCTTAGGGGTCAGCATTGAGCAGTACTTC. Its protein is CASSLGVSIEQYF.

The table lists this clonotype with a few counts. J is TRBJ2-1 and V is TRBV12-3 or TRBV12-4; 7 bases map to TRBD1. V was pared by 6 bases and J by 1 base, with 6 bases of the junction left unmatched. This CDR3 has 15 residues. CDR3 DNA sequence: TGTGCCAGCAGCCATGGACAGGAATCCTACAATGAGCAGTTCTTC. This encodes CASSHGQESYNEQFF.

This clonotype appeared many times. V and J are TRBV12-5 and TRBJ2-1; 10 bases match TRBD1. The CDR3 runs to 16 residues. Per the germline V gene, CDR1 is LGHNT and CDR2 is FRNRAP. Trimming at V came to 4 bases and at J to 9 bases, leaving 12 bases not matched to a gene. CDR3 nucleotides: TGTGCTAGTGGTTCGGGTCTTGGGACAGGGGCAGTTGAGCAGTTCTTC. Translated, it gives CASGSGLGTGAVEQFF.

Note on this clonotype: The conserved final phenylalanine or tryptophan is absent from the CDR3, which likely points to a read error. V and J are TRBV28 and TRBJ1-5; D is undetermined. The V end lost 6 bases, the J end lost 0 bases, and 6 bases lay between the germline ends. The CDR3 has 13 amino acids. Germline-derived CDR1 and CDR2 are MDHEN and SYDVKM. The CDR3: CASSYDSNQPQHL. In DNA, the CDR3 is TGTGCCAGCAGCTACGATAGCAATCAGCCCCAGCATTTG.

There are a few counts of this clonotype. The V call is TRBV12-3 or TRBV12-4, the J call TRBJ1-6; possibly TRBD1 for D (6 bases). The V end was cut by 6 bases, the J end by 0 bases, with 18 bases between. The length of the CDR3 is 18 residues. CDR3 sequence: CASSLRRGTSSYNSPLHF. CDR3 DNA sequence: TGTGCCAGCAGCTTGCGCAGGGGCACAAGCTCCTATAATTCACCCCTCCACTTT.

This clonotype was detected only a few times. CDR3 amino acids: CASSQGRGGQGAFF. The CDR3, as DNA: TGTGCCAGCAGCCAGGGAAGGGGAGGCCAGGGGGCTTTCTTT. The chain has TRBV3-1 and TRBJ1-1; a possible D gene is TRBD1 (6 bases). The V end lost 3 bases, the J end lost 11 bases, and 19 bases lay between the germline ends. Germline loops: CDR1 LGHDT, CDR2 YNNKEL (reference sequence). The CDR3 length is 14 residues.

In this sample, this clonotype turned up a few times. V is TRBV5-6 and J is TRBJ2-3; no definite D call. The V end lost 5 bases, the J end lost 1 base, and 8 bases lay between the germline ends. Germline lookup yields CDR1 SGHDT and CDR2 YYEEEE. The CDR3 is made up of 13 amino acids. The CDR3 reads CASRESGTDTQYF. Written as DNA, the CDR3 is TGTGCCAGCAGAGAAAGCGGCACAGATACGCAGTATTTT.

As regards this clonotype: The junction does not match germline at one end; this may be a read error. The chain uses TRBV28 and TRBJ1-6; the D is unclear. The germline V gene has CDR1 MDHEN and CDR2 SYDVKM. The CDR3 is 15 residues long. The chain's CDR3 is CASSFTRTYNSPLRF. The DNA for the CDR3 is TGTGCCAGCAGTTTTACCCGAACTTACAATTCACCCCTCCGCTTT.

This clonotype appeared a few times. V usage is TRBV5-6 and J usage is TRBJ2-7; the match to TRBD2 covers 7 bases. Germline CDR1 reads SGHDT; CDR2 reads YYEEEE. The CDR3 runs 15 residues. V lost 5 bases and J lost 5; bases outside the gene matches: 13. The CDR3 DNA follows: TGTGCCAGCAGAGAAGACGGGGGAGGGGTGGACGAGCAGTACTTC. Translating it yields CASREDGGGVDEQYF.

V is TRBV29-1 and J is TRBJ1-1; 10 positions match TRBD1. J was trimmed by 11 bases and V by 5 bases; bases with no gene match: 5. Per the germline V gene, CDR1 is SQVTM and CDR2 is ANQGSEA. The CDR3 consists of 11 residues. The CDR3 is CSVRQGATAFF. CDR3 coding DNA: TGCAGCGTTAGACAGGGGGCTACGGCTTTCTTT. Looking up the rest from reference TRBV29-1 and TRBJ1-1 gives the full variable domain: SAVISQKPSRDICQRGTSLTIQCQVDSQVTMMFWYRQQPGQSLTLIATANQGSEATYESGFVIDKFPISRPNLTFSTLTVSNMSPEDSSIYLCSVRQGATAFFGQGTRLTVV.

The chain links TRBV7-8 to TRBJ2-3; D uncertain. CDR1 is SGHVS, CDR2 FQNEAQ, per germline. Trimming pared 4 bases from V and 6 bases from J, leaving 14 bases between. The CDR3 covers 14 residues. The DNA for the CDR3 is TGTGCCAGCAGCTACCTCCCCCCCGCCGATACGCAGTATTTT. Translation gives CASSYLPPADTQYF. Together with reference TRBV7-8 and TRBJ2-3, the CDR3 gives the full variable domain: GAGVSQSPRYKVAKRGQDVALRCDPISGHVSLFWYQQALGQGPEFLTYFQNEAQLDKSGLPSDRFFAERPEGSVSTLKIQRTQQEDSAVYLCASSYLPPADTQYFGPGTRLTVL.

V usage is TRBV5-4 and J usage is TRBJ2-5; TRBD2 is a possible D gene (6 bases). The CDR3 extends over 16 amino acids. With 0 bases removed from V and 5 bases from J, the gap between germline ends came to 17 bases. Germline lookup yields CDR1 SGHNT and CDR2 YYREEE (reference sequence). The CDR3 sequence: CASSLGRGGGSETQYF. In DNA, the CDR3 is TGTGCCAGCAGCTTGGGTAGGGGAGGAGGGAGTGAGACCCAGTACTTC.

The chain joins TRBV6-2 or TRBV6-3 to TRBJ1-1; no clear D. Germline CDR1 is MNHEY and CDR2 is SVGEGT. The V end was cut by 4 bases, the J end by 4 bases, with 16 bases between. The CDR3 contains 15 residues. Here the CDR3 DNA reads TGTGCCAGCAGTTCCATCGCGGAGGGAGTCACTGAAGCTTTCTTT. Amino acid sequence: CASSSIAEGVTEAFF.

This clonotype has a handful of counts. The chain employs TRBV6-1 and TRBJ1-3; no clear D. V lost 2 bases and J lost 4, with 9 bases in between. There are 14 residues in the CDR3. Per the germline V gene, CDR1 is MNHNS and CDR2 is SASEGT. The CDR3 spells CASSEKVRGNTIYF. The DNA of the CDR3 is TGTGCCAGCAGTGAAAAAGTAAGAGGAAACACCATATATTTT.

The chain joins TRBV12-3 or TRBV12-4 to TRBJ1-4, with D maybe TRBD1 (5 bases). The CDR3 has 14 amino acids. Trimming took off 6 bases at V and 10 bases at J, with 18 bases between the two ends. The CDR3 reads CASRPGGTVGKLFF. Written as DNA, the CDR3 is TGTGCCAGCAGACCCGGGGGGACCGTGGGAAAACTGTTTTTT.

This clonotype was observed once. Since the CDR3 does not end with the conserved phenylalanine or tryptophan, this likely comes from a read error. The genes are TRBV5-6 and TRBJ2-7; 7 bases agree with TRBD1. CDR1 is SGHDT, CDR2 YYEEEE, per germline. The V gene end was trimmed by 0 bases and the J gene end by 0 bases; junction bases not matched to a gene: 6. The CDR3 is 16 residues long. The CDR3 coding sequence is TGTGCCAGCAGCTTGGCTAGGGGGCGAGACTCCTACGAGCAGTACTTA. Amino acids: CASSLARGRDSYEQYL.

V usage is TRBV7-3 and J usage is TRBJ1-5; D unclear. Germline V gene sequence: CDR1 SGHTA, CDR2 FQGTGA. With 7 bases removed from V and 2 bases from J, the gap between germline ends came to 12 bases. The CDR3 runs to 14 residues. CDR3 nucleotide sequence: TGTGCCAGCAAACCGGATTTATGCAATCAGCCCCAGCATTTT. Translating it yields CASKPDLCNQPQHF.

CDR3 nucleotide sequence: TGTGCCAGCAGCTTAGCTCCAGGGTCACGCCAGCCCCAGCATTTT. Residues: CASSLAPGSRQPQHF. This chain uses TRBV7-8 with TRBJ1-5; D is possibly TRBD1 (5 bases). The V end lost 0 bases, the J end lost 7 bases, and 13 bases lay between the germline ends. CDR1 and CDR2 from the germline V gene are SGHVS and FQNEAQ. The CDR3 covers 15 residues.

This clonotype has ten or more counts. V gene TRBV7-2 combines with J gene TRBJ1-5; D is ambiguous. Germline CDR1 is SGHTA and CDR2 is FQGNSA. This CDR3 has 14 amino acids. V lost 1 base and J 6 bases, leaving 10 bases between the germline ends. CDR3 residues: CASSLEAKPQPQHF. The CDR3 bases are TGTGCCAGCAGCTTAGAGGCGAAACCTCAGCCCCAGCATTTT.

This clonotype was picked up many times. The chain joins TRBV7-8 to TRBJ2-1; tentative D call: TRBD2 (6 bases). The V end lost 8 bases, the J end lost 4 bases, and 12 bases lay between the germline ends. The CDR3 sequence is 13 residues long. In germline, CDR1 is SGHVS, CDR2 FQNEAQ. The CDR3 DNA reads TGTGCCAGCCACCCCGGGGGATACAATGAGCAGTTCTTC. Its protein is CASHPGGYNEQFF.

To note about this clonotype: Compared with germline, one end of the junction differs, possibly owing to a read error. The chain recombines TRBV7-2 with TRBJ2-1; 10 bases line up with TRBD2. CDR3 length: 15 residues. Germline V lookup: CDR1 SGHTA, CDR2 FQGNSA. This CDR3 is CASSSSGGTYNEQLF. In DNA form, the CDR3 reads TGTGCCAGCAGCTCTAGCGGGGGTACCTACAATGAGCAGTTATTC.

The chain employs TRBV12-3 or TRBV12-4 and TRBJ2-7; 11 bases map to TRBD2. This CDR3 has 14 residues. V lost 4 bases, J lost 4 bases, and 3 bases stayed unmatched. This chain's CDR3 is CASSYSGRGYEQYF. The CDR3 coding sequence is TGTGCCAGCAGTTATAGCGGGAGGGGGTACGAGCAGTACTTC.

The V and J genes are TRBV7-2 and TRBJ1-5; D may be TRBD1 (6 bases). The V gene lost 1 base and the J gene lost 3 bases, with 10 bases spanning the gap. The CDR3 loop spans 15 amino acids. Germline V CDR1 and CDR2: SGHTA, FQGNSA. This CDR3 reads CASSLVSGVNQPQHF. Here the CDR3 DNA reads TGTGCCAGCAGCTTAGTATCAGGGGTCAATCAGCCCCAGCATTTT.